These 27 T cell receptor beta chains came from one sample sequenced in a study of a mutant IDH1 vaccine in newly diagnosed glioma. Antigen specificity for these receptors is unknown. Described time point: week 5, during vaccination. Mutant IDH1 20-mer peptide, at 300 ug, made up each vaccine dose, with topical imiquimod. The method was immunoSEQ multiplex PCR; TCRdb's version includes in-frame clones alone and lacks a portion of them. Here the sample spans under 70,000 clones, 80% to 90% being singletons. Source: PBMCs, taken from a glioma patient whose treatment included an IDH1 peptide vaccine. Source of these receptors: a woman between 45 and 65 years old with glioma.

The rearrangement uses TRBV13 and TRBJ2-7; TRBD2 is a possible D gene (6 bases). CDR3 size: 15 residues. The germline V gene encodes CDR1 PRHDT and CDR2 FYEKMQ (reference sequence). V shed 2 bases and J shed 5 bases, with 16 bases lying between them. The CDR3 nucleotides read TGTGCCAGCAGCTTATTCCGGCGGGGAGGAGACGAGCAGTACTTC. Translated, it gives CASSLFRRGGDEQYF.

The V call is TRBV6-5, the J call TRBJ1-1; D is uncertain. CDR1 and CDR2 (germline): MNHEY, SVGAGI. The CDR3 consists of 15 residues. V lost 5 bases and J lost 3, with 16 bases in between. The CDR3 is CASSGRWGFYTEAFF. For the CDR3, the DNA is TGTGCCAGCAGTGGACGGTGGGGTTTTTACACTGAAGCTTTCTTT.

This clone has a single count. The rearrangement links TRBV2 to TRBJ2-3, with 11 nucleotides matching TRBD2. The V segment lost 6 bases and the J segment 3 bases; nucleotides outside the gene matches: 5. The CDR3 extends over 15 amino acids. CDR1 SNHLY and CDR2 FYNNEI come from the germline V gene. Here the CDR3 reads CASRASGGPTDTQYF. CDR3 DNA sequence: TGTGCCAGCAGGGCTAGCGGGGGGCCTACAGATACGCAGTATTTT.

The chain links TRBV18 to TRBJ1-2; TRBD1 is a possible D gene (6 bases). The V end was cut by 8 bases, the J end by 7 bases, with 23 bases between. Germline CDR1 is KGHSH and CDR2 is LQKENI. The CDR3 runs 15 residues. CDR3 residues: CASEPSDAGASGYTF. In nucleotides, the CDR3 is TGTGCCAGCGAGCCCTCGGACGCAGGGGCTAGTGGCTACACCTTC.

J is TRBJ2-2 and V is TRBV4-1, with D perhaps matching TRBD1 (6 bases). The CDR3 sequence is 16 residues long. Deletions cut 0 bases from V and 0 bases from J, with 8 bases between. Germline lookup yields CDR1 MGHRA and CDR2 YSYEKL. The CDR3 here is CASSQEGQTNTGELFF. CDR3 sequence (DNA): TGCGCCAGCAGCCAAGAAGGACAGACGAACACCGGGGAGCTGTTTTTT.

The V gene is TRBV18, the J gene TRBJ2-1; D may be TRBD2 (5 bases). The V end lost 2 bases, the J end lost 8 bases, and 19 bases lay between the germline ends. Per germline, CDR1 KGHSH and CDR2 LQKENI. The CDR3 totals 16 residues. The CDR3 nucleotides read TGTGCCAGCTCACCAGTCTCTGCCGCCTCCGGGGATGAGCAGTTCTTC. Translating gives CASSPVSAASGDEQFF.

J is TRBJ2-7 and V is TRBV5-4; 9 positions match TRBD2. J gave up 5 bases and V 0 bases, and 12 bases lay outside the gene matches. Germline V CDR1 and CDR2: SGHNT, YYREEE (reference sequence). The CDR3 is 17 amino acids. CDR3 sequence reads: CASSLGSAGGSGDEQYF. In nucleotides, the CDR3 is TGTGCCAGCAGCTTGGGTTCGGCGGGGGGGTCCGGAGACGAGCAGTACTTC.

This clone was observed once. CDR3 bases: TGTGCCAGCAGCTTCGGGACGGTAACAACTAATGAAAAACTGTTTTTT. Amino acids: CASSFGTVTTNEKLFF. The J gene is TRBJ1-4, the V gene TRBV11-3; D is possibly TRBD1 (5 bases). This CDR3 comprises 16 residues. The V gene lost 3 bases and the J gene lost 0 bases, with 11 bases spanning the gap. CDR1 and CDR2 (germline): SGHNT, YENEEA.

The chain uses TRBV5-8 and TRBJ1-3; no reliable D call. The CDR3 totals 11 residues. Trimming cost V 5 bases and J 9 bases, with 9 bases left between them. In germline, CDR1 is SGHTS, CDR2 YDEGEE. CDR3 in DNA: TGTGCCAGCAGTTTTGGACGCACCATATATTTT. It specifies CASSFGRTIYF.

This chain connects TRBV5-1 to TRBJ1-3, with TRBD1 matching 7 bases. The CDR3 has 14 residues. Losses at the gene ends were 0 bases for V and 3 bases for J; bases not matched to a gene: 0. Germline V lookup: CDR1 SGHRS, CDR2 YFSETQ. This chain's CDR3 is CASSLDRGGNTIYF. The CDR3 DNA reads as TGCGCCAGCAGCTTGGACAGGGGTGGAAACACCATATATTTT.

J is TRBJ2-7 and V is TRBV19; D unresolved. This CDR3 spans 14 amino acids. Germline CDR1 is LNHDA and CDR2 is SQIVND (reference sequence). V lost 1 base, J lost 6 bases, and 13 bases lay in between. CDR3 DNA: TGTGCCAGTAGTATAGCCCTAATTACGGGCGAGCAGTACTTC. It specifies CASSIALITGEQYF.

J is TRBJ1-1 and V is TRBV30; D unresolved. V was cut by 4 bases and J by 1 base, with 13 bases left in between. Germline CDR1 reads GTSNPN; CDR2 reads SVGIG (reference sequence). CDR3 length: 14 amino acids. The CDR3 coding sequence is TGTGCCTGGAAGATCGACACCTGGAACACTGAAGCTTTCTTT. Protein sequence: CAWKIDTWNTEAFF.

J is TRBJ1-2 and V is TRBV25-1, with 8 positions matching TRBD1. The CDR3 has 14 residues. Germline CDR1 and CDR2: MGHDK and SYGVNS. Losses at the gene ends were 10 bases for V and 2 bases for J; bases not matched to a gene: 9. In DNA form, the CDR3 reads TGTGCCACCCCTTCTCGGACAGGGAACTATGGCTACACCTTC. Translation: CATPSRTGNYGYTF.

The CDR3 region is CASSLRGQPAFF. CDR3 bases: TGTGCCAGCAGTTTACGCGGACAGCCAGCTTTCTTT. J is TRBJ1-1 and V is TRBV27, with a possible D match to TRBD1 (6 bases). This CDR3 spans 12 amino acids. Germline V lookup: CDR1 MNHEY, CDR2 SMNVEV (reference sequence). V shed 2 bases and J shed 10 bases, with 11 bases lying between them.

This rearrangement joins TRBV7-3 to TRBJ1-1; D is possibly TRBD1 (5 bases). The CDR3 consists of 15 residues. The germline V gene has CDR1 SGHTA and CDR2 FQGTGA. Trimming removed 1 base at V and 0 bases at J, with 9 bases between. CDR3 in amino acids: CASSLRTGMNTEAFF. CDR3 nucleotide sequence: TGTGCCAGCAGCTTAAGAACAGGAATGAACACTGAAGCTTTCTTT.

The chain uses TRBV5-6 and TRBJ1-2; 9 positions match TRBD1. CDR3 length equals 15 residues. CDR1 and CDR2 from the germline V gene are SGHDT and YYEEEE. Trimming at V came to 4 bases and at J to 2 bases, leaving 6 bases not matched to a gene. The CDR3 sequence is CASSPGTGLNYGYTF. CDR3 nucleotide sequence: TGTGCCAGCAGCCCCGGGACAGGGCTCAACTATGGCTACACCTTC. The full variable domain, rest sourced from reference TRBV5-6 and TRBJ1-2, is DAGVTQSPTHLIKTRGQQVTLRCSPKSGHDTVSWYQQALGQGPQFIFQYYEEEERQRGNFPDRFSGHQFPNYSSELNVNALLLGDSALYLCASSPGTGLNYGYTFGSGTRLTVV.

J is TRBJ2-1 and V is TRBV28; D might be TRBD1 or TRBD2, each matching 5 bases. In germline, CDR1 is MDHEN, CDR2 SYDVKM. The V end lost 5 bases, the J end lost 7 bases, and 15 bases lay between the germline ends. The CDR3 extends over 14 amino acids. The CDR3 region is CASSPPGAGNEQFF. The CDR3 DNA reads as TGTGCCAGCAGTCCGCCCGGGGCTGGGAATGAGCAGTTCTTC.

J is TRBJ2-5 and V is TRBV9; 9 nucleotides line up with TRBD2. The CDR3 extends over 15 amino acids. Germline CDR1 is SGDLS and CDR2 is YYNGEE. The V segment lost 4 bases and the J segment 1 base; nucleotides outside the gene matches: 5. DNA of the CDR3: TGTGCCAGCAGCCGGACTAGCGCCCTCCAAGAGACCCAGTACTTC. This translates into CASSRTSALQETQYF.

The chain carries TRBV14 and TRBJ1-2; 8 bases match TRBD1. Germline CDR1 and CDR2: SGHDN and FVKESK. CDR3 length: 16 residues. Trimming cost V 0 bases and J 1 base; bases outside gene matches: 4. The CDR3 nucleotides read TGTGCCAGCAGCCAAGATCGCAGGGGGCATAACTATGGCTACACCTTC. Amino acid sequence: CASSQDRRGHNYGYTF.

This sequence joins TRBV19 and TRBJ2-5, with 9 bases fitting TRBD1. The CDR3 length is 15 residues. The germline V gene has CDR1 LNHDA and CDR2 SQIVND (reference sequence). The junction had 7 bases not matched to a gene; V was cut back by 4 bases and J by 4 bases. The CDR3 region has the DNA TGTGCCAGTAGTAAACAACAGGGGGCGGGAGAGACCCAGTACTTC. Its translation: CASSKQQGAGETQYF.

The DNA for the CDR3 is TGTGCCAGCAGCCAGGGAGGGAACACTGAAGCTTTCTTT. It translates to CASSQGGNTEAFF. This chain joins TRBV5-4 and TRBJ1-1; tentatively, D is TRBD1 (5 bases). The V gene lost 4 bases and the J gene lost 1 base, with 8 bases spanning the gap. CDR3 length: 13 amino acids. Per the germline V gene, CDR1 is SGHNT and CDR2 is YYREEE (reference sequence).

The gene calls are TRBV9 and TRBJ1-6, with D perhaps matching TRBD1 (5 bases). Germline assignment: CDR1 SGDLS and CDR2 YYNGEE. The CDR3 has 14 residues. Trimming stripped 5 bases from V and 8 bases from J, with 14 bases between. This CDR3 is CASRVGGEYSPLHF. In DNA, the CDR3 is TGTGCCAGCAGGGTGGGGGGGGAGTATTCACCCCTCCACTTT.

As to this clone: At one boundary the junction diverges from the germline segment, which might be a read error. The rearrangement joins TRBV9 to TRBJ2-7; TRBD1 matches at 8 bases. Looked up from germline, CDR1 is SGDLS and CDR2 is YYNGEE. This CDR3 has 11 amino acids. CDR3 region: CASSSGQERYF. As DNA, the CDR3 is TGTGCCAGCAGCTCGGGACAGGAGCGGTACTTC.

This rearrangement joins TRBV7-2 to TRBJ1-3, with 9 bases matching TRBD1. V shed 2 bases and J 3 bases; nucleotides not matched to a gene: 8. This CDR3 comprises 17 residues. The germline V gene encodes CDR1 SGHTA and CDR2 FQGNSA. CDR3 in amino acids: CASSLRGTGKGGNTIYF. The CDR3 bases are TGTGCCAGCAGCTTAAGGGGGACAGGGAAGGGTGGAAACACCATATATTTT.

The rearrangement uses TRBV27 and TRBJ2-7, with D tentatively TRBD1 or TRBD2 (5 bases each). V was clipped by 6 bases and J by 5 bases, with 20 bases between them. Germline lookup yields CDR1 MNHEY and CDR2 SMNVEV (reference sequence). The CDR3 contains 15 residues. The CDR3 nucleotides are TGTGCCAGCAGCTCTCTGGGGGAGATCAGGGACGAGCAGTACTTC. Translation gives CASSSLGEIRDEQYF.

The chain links TRBV5-1 to TRBJ2-7, with 7 bases aligning to TRBD1. V gave up 4 bases and J gave up 1 base; unmatched junction bases: 8. Germline-derived CDR1 and CDR2 are SGHRS and YFSETQ. The CDR3 has 15 residues. The CDR3 coding sequence is TGCGCCAGCAGCATAAATCCGGGACAGTCCTACGAGCAGTACTTC. Its protein product is CASSINPGQSYEQYF.

This clone was seen a handful of times. V usage is TRBV5-1 and J usage is TRBJ2-7; no clear D gene. Between the trimmed V and J ends, which lost 4 bases and 0 bases, there was a span of 2 bases. The germline gives CDR1 SGHRS, CDR2 YFSETQ. The CDR3 is made up of 11 amino acids. Written as DNA, the CDR3 is TGCGCCAGCAGCGACTCCTACGAGCAGTACTTC. Translation gives CASSDSYEQYF.